Given below is one TCR beta chain in context. The data belong to a study of blood T cell repertoires in COVID-19. The overall study: Sample material is recorded as cDNA or gDNA derived from T cells, B-cell-depleted T cells, or PBMCs.

TCRdb's copy holds only in-frame clones and misses some; the assay was immunoSEQ multiplex PCR. The sample carries about 87,000 clones, around 85% recorded once. Germline loops: CDR1 SGHTA, CDR2 FQGNSA. This CDR3 is built from 14 residues. V shed 2 bases and J shed 1 base, with 9 bases lying between them. The chain has TRBV7-2 and TRBJ2-7; D gene ambiguous. This receptor was obtained from a woman aged 80 or over with active or convalescent COVID-19. What was sequenced was peripheral blood. The chain's CDR3 is CASSLQANSYEQYF. In DNA, the CDR3 is TGTGCCAGCAGCTTACAAGCGAATTCCTACGAGCAGTACTTC.